These T cell receptor beta chains were read from a single sample in a study of blood T cell repertoires in COVID-19. Using immunoSEQ multiplex PCR, the repertoire was profiled, and TCRdb retains in-frame clones only, with some absent. The data hold about 160,000 clones, with roughly nine tenths observed a single time. The sample consisted of peripheral blood. The receptor source for this set is a woman aged 60-75 years with active or convalescent COVID-19. Both conserved end residues are part of each CDR3.

len	v_gene	j_gene	CDR3aa
14	TRBV4-3	TRBJ1-5	CASSRGRGTQPQHF
13	TRBV18	TRBJ1-2	CASSPGQDYGYTF
17	TRBV7-7	TRBJ2-2	CASSLNSAGGATGELFF
16	TRBV27	TRBJ2-7	CASSPMSGDLGGEQYF
13	TRBV2	TRBJ1-3	CASKAGGGNTIYF
16	TRBV5-1	TRBJ2-5	CASSNGQGTLGETQYF
14	TRBV3-1/TRBV3-2	TRBJ2-1	CASSHGGTYNEQFF
14	TRBV18	TRBJ2-5	CASSPTSGEETQYF
15	TRBV6-2/TRBV6-3	TRBJ2-3	CASSSSGGFTDTQYF
14	TRBV2	TRBJ1-6	CASRDRGFIGPLHF
11	TRBV6-2/TRBV6-3	TRBJ1-6	CASSYGSPLHF
16	TRBV9	TRBJ2-5	CASSGPGTGDQETQYF
15	TRBV9	TRBJ2-3	CASSPGLAGTNTQYF
11	TRBV7-9	TRBJ1-6	CASSTGSPLHF
16	TRBV5-8	TRBJ1-3	CASSLNDNPSGNTIYF
16	TRBV3-1/TRBV3-2	TRBJ1-2	CASSRNLGQGINGYTF
15	TRBV12-5	TRBJ1-3	CASGLTGGSGNTIYF